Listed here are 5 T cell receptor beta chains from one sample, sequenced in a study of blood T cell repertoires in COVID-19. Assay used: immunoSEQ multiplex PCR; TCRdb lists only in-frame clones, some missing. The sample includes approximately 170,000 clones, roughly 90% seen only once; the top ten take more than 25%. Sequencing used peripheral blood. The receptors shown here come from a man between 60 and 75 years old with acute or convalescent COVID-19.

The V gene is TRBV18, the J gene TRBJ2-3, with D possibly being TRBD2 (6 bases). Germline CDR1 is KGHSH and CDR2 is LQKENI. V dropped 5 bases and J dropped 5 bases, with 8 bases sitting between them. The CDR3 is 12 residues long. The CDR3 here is CASSISGDTQYF. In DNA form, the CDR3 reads TGTGCCAGCTCAATTAGCGGAGATACGCAGTATTTT. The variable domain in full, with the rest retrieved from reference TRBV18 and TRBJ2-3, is NAGVMQNPRHLVRRRGQEARLRCSPMKGHSHVYWYRQLPEEGLKFMVYLQKENIIDESGMPKERFSAEFPKEGPSILRIQQVVRGDSAAYFCASSISGDTQYFGPGTRLTVL.

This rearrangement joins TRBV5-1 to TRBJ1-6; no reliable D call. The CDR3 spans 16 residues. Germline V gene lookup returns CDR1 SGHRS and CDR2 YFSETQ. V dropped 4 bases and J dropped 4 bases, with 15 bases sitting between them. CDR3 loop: CASSKEGSLYNSPLHF. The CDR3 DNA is TGCGCCAGCAGCAAGGAGGGCAGTCTTTATAATTCACCCCTCCACTTT.

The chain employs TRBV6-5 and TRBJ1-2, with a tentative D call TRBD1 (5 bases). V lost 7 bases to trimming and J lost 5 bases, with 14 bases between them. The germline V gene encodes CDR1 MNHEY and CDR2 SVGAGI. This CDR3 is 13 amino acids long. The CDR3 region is CASKRSRVYGYTF. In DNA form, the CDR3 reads TGTGCCAGCAAAAGAAGCAGGGTGTATGGCTACACCTTC.

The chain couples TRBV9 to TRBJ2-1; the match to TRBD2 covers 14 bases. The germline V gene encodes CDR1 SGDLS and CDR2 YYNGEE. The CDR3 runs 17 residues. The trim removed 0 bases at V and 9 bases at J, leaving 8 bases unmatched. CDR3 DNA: TGTGCCAGCAGCGTAGCTGTCGCAGGACTAGCGGGAGGTGAGCAGTTCTTC. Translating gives CASSVAVAGLAGGEQFF.

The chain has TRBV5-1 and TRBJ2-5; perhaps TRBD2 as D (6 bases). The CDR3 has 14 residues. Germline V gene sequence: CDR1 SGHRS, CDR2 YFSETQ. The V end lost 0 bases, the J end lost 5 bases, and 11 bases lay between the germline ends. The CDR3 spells CASSLGRGEETQYF. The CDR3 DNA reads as TGCGCCAGCAGCTTGGGGCGGGGAGAGGAGACCCAGTACTTC.